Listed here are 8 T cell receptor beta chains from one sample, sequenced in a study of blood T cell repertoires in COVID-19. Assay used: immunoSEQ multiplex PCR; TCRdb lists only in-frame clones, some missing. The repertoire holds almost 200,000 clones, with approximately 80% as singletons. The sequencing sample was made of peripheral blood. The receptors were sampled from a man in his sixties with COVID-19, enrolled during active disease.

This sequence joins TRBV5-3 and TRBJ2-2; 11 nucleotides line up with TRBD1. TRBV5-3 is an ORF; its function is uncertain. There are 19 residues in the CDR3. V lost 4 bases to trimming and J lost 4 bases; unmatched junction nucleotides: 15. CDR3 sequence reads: CARSTPGTGGPRGTGELFF. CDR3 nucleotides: TGTGCCAGAAGCACCCCGGGGACAGGGGGACCCAGGGGCACCGGGGAGCTGTTTTTT.

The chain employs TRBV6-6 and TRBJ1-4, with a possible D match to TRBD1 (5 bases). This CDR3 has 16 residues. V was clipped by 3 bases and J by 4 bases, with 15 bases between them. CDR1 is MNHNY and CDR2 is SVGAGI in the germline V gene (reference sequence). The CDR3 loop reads CASSYSAGFDNEKLFF. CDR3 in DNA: TGTGCCAGCAGTTATTCGGCAGGGTTTGATAATGAAAAACTGTTTTTT.

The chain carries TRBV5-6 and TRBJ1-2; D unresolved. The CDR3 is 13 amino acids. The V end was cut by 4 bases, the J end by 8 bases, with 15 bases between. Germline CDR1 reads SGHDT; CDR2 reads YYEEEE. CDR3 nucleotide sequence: TGTGCCAGCAGCGTAAGAAACTCCGAGGGCTACACCTTC. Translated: CASSVRNSEGYTF. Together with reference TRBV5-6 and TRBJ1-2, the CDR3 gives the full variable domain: DAGVTQSPTHLIKTRGQQVTLRCSPKSGHDTVSWYQQALGQGPQFIFQYYEEEERQRGNFPDRFSGHQFPNYSSELNVNALLLGDSALYLCASSVRNSEGYTFGSGTRLTVV.

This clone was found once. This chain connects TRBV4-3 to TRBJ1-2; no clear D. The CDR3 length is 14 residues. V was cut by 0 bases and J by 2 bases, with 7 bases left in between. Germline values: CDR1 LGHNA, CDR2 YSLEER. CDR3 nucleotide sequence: TGCGCCAGCAGCCAAGATGTGGCAAACTATGGCTACACCTTC. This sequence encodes CASSQDVANYGYTF.

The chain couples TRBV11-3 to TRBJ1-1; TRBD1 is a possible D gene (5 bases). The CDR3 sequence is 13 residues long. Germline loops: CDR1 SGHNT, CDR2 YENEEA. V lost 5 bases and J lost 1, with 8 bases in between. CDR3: CASSKGKNTEAFF. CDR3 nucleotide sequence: TGTGCCAGCAGCAAGGGGAAGAACACTGAAGCTTTCTTT.

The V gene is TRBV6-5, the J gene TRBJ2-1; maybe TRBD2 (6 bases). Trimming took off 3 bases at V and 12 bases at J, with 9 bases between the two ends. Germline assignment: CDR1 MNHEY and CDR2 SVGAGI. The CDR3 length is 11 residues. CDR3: CASSYGTVQFF. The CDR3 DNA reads TGTGCCAGCAGTTATGGGACTGTGCAGTTCTTC.

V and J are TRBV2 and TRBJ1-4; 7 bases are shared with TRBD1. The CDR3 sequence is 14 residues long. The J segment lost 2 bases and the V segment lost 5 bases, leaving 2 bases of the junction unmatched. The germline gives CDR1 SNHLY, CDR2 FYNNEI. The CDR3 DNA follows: TGTGCCAGCAGTCAACAGGGGACTAATGAAAAACTGTTTTTT. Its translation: CASSQQGTNEKLFF.

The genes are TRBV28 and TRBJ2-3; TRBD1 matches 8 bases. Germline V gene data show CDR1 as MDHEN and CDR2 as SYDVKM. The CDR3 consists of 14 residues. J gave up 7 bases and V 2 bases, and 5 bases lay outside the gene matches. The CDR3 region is CASSLRQGAYTQYF. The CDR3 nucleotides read TGTGCCAGCAGTTTAAGGCAGGGGGCATATACGCAGTATTTT.